The present T cell receptor beta chain was sequenced within a study of cytomegalovirus exposure and HLA in healthy donors. A multiplex PCR was run with 60 Vbeta primers and 13 Jbeta primers. The table came from immunoSEQ multiplex PCR; TCRdb's copy has only in-frame clones and leaves some out. The sample comprises around 160,000 clones, 65% to 85% of which are singletons, and around 7% rests with the top ten. This clone was counted once. Its matching antigen is unknown. Germline CDR1 reads SGDLS; CDR2 reads YYNGEE. CDR3 length: 13 amino acids. The V and J ends lost 0 bases and 2 bases respectively, with 3 bases between them. Study-level results: There were several of the most significant clusters that appeared linked to common viral pathogens in a later analysis.

The gene calls are TRBV9 and TRBJ1-3; D remains ambiguous. The sequencing sample was made of PBMCs. The clonotype was recovered from a woman aged 40-49 years in good health and CMV-seropositive. This CDR3 is CASSVDTGNTIYF. The CDR3 DNA sequence: TGTGCCAGCAGCGTAGATACTGGAAACACCATATATTTT.